Sequencing of this T cell receptor beta chain was carried out in a study of radiation and T cells in renal cell carcinoma (TCRdb year 2020). Describing the broader study: TCR beta sequencing covered 50 or so samples in total, comprising some 25 tumors and about 27 peripheral blood samples. Across all 50 or so samples, around 4,000,000 unique CDR3 nucleotide sequences, encoding 2.5 million to 3 million unique CDR3 amino acid sequences, were identified. The final blood draw took place at 4 weeks after radiation, the same time as nephrectomy. Here is what the overall study found, with its caveats: Changes in the blood repertoire were not tracked past 4 weeks after treatment. Because the trial had a single-armed design, the trial could not examine how radiation dose or scheduling affected the TCR repertoire. Top tumor clonotypes rose in blood from baseline to 2 weeks post-radiation, then contracted by 4 weeks, suggesting transient expansion of tumor-resident clones. Because pretreatment tumor biopsies were not available, the baseline intratumoral presence of clonotypes could not be determined.

Points on this clone: The target of this receptor is not known. No base quality information exists; no much larger clone differs at one position.

Explained via the paper, the time point label denotes: blood 4 weeks post-SBRT, at nephrectomy. The treatment or condition label for this specimen denotes: 15 Gy SBRT to primary tumor, nephrectomy 4 weeks later. Samples came from a clinical trial, in which primary renal cell carcinomas received 15 Gy stereotactic body radiation therapy followed by nephrectomy 4 weeks later. Serial peripheral blood from radiation-treated patients was sampled at baseline, 2 weeks and 4 weeks after SBRT to track tumor-enriched clonotypes. Renal cell carcinoma with clear cell pathology was present in all patients. Genomic DNA for TCR sequencing was prepared using the QIAamp DNA Blood Mini Kit (Qiagen). The analyses included only samples that passed all quality control checks. The immunoSEQ kit was used, according to the manufacturer's recommendations, to generate TCR beta libraries from genomic DNA. Library preparation used a first multiplex PCR with proprietary primers, then a second PCR adding unique barcodes, with bead cleanups after each round. Each sample batch included a kit-provided positive control reaction and a negative control reaction. The final libraries were assessed on an Agilent 4200 TapeStation D1000 ScreenTape, pooled by volume, and quantified by qPCR. Sequencing was performed on an Illumina NextSeq500 with a MidOutput 150-cycle cartridge, and 156 Read1 and 15 Index1 cycles were run with kit custom primers. The pooled library was loaded at 0.85 to 1 pM, with a roughly 20% PhiX control spiked in. In the original analysis: Vendor-processed data were analyzed in R, and a clonotype was defined as all T cells sharing the same CDR3 nucleotide sequence. For clone abundance analyses, frequencies were normalized to the 10,000 most abundant clones per sample. Public T cell clones, which averaged fewer than five per sample, were removed prior to analysis. Tumor-enriched and baseline blood-enriched clonotypes were defined by at least a 32-fold difference in abundance between compartments. A beta-binomial differential abundance model was used to identify clonotypes that expanded or contracted between blood time points. Tumor-blood repertoire similarity was measured with the Baroni-Urbani and Buser coefficient, and groups were compared using two-tailed Wilcoxon tests in R. In its TCRdb copy, this immuneACCESS table keeps in-frame sequences only and misses some clones. Where compared with another copy, unresolved V genes explain less than half of these, and the others have no known cause. V and J calls plus clone size are reproduced from that table; the DNA served to infer D and trimming. The sample profile shows around 180,000 clones; about 87% of them were found once. The top ten constitute around 11% of the sample.

The source was blood, collected from a patient whose treatment included radiotherapy and nephrectomy. The TCR comes from a woman aged 45-65 years with renal cell carcinoma.

The bases are TGTGCCACCCGAGGCCCCGCTGGAGGCACTGAAGCTTTCTTT. Translated, this is CATRGPAGGTEAFF. The rearrangement combines TRBV11-2 with TRBJ1-1; the D gene is unclear. The CDR3 starts with the cysteine, ends with the phenylalanine, and has 14 residues. Only the CDR3 part of the read is kept: 42 bases, read in frame from the first base. The CDR1 and CDR2 encoded by the germline V gene are SGHAT and FQNNGV. V was cut back by 10 bases and J by 4 bases, leaving a gap of 19 bases between them.